Listed below are T cell receptor beta chains from one sample, sequenced in a study of blood T cell repertoires in COVID-19. Here immunoSEQ multiplex PCR was the method, and the copy in TCRdb shows in-frame clones only, minus some. The sample has 210,000 or so clones, roughly 80% seen once. Sequenced: peripheral blood. These receptors all come from a woman aged 80 or over with COVID-19, enrolled during active disease. Both conserved end residues are part of each CDR3. A D gene is named only where the DNA matches it firmly. The listing skips clone size in some rows; elsewhere it reads once, few, many or a size class.

d_gene	j_gene	v_gene	abundance	CDR3aa	CDR3nt
.	TRBJ2-3	TRBV6-5	.	CASANSLGPRTQYF	TGTGCCAGCGCCAATTCACTAGGCCCAAGGACGCAGTATTTT
.	TRBJ1-4	TRBV7-8	.	CASSLAQGEKLFF	TGTGCCAGCAGCTTAGCGCAGGGGGAAAAACTGTTTTTT
TRBD2	TRBJ2-1	TRBV5-5	.	CASSGGLALTLNEQFF	TGTGCCAGCAGCGGGGGACTAGCATTGACGCTCAATGAGCAGTTCTTC
.	TRBJ2-2	TRBV5-1	.	CASSLALTGELFF	TGCGCCAGCAGCTTGGCTCTCACCGGGGAGCTGTTTTTT
.	TRBJ1-2	TRBV6-6	once	CASREAGTRGDGYTF	TGTGCCAGCAGGGAGGCCGGGACACGAGGGGATGGCTACACCTTC
.	TRBJ2-1	TRBV28	.	CASSQDAFGGGQFF	TGTGCCAGCAGTCAGGACGCTTTTGGAGGAGGGCAGTTCTTC
.	TRBJ2-3	TRBV9	.	CASSVDPTLGTQYF	TGTGCCAGCAGCGTAGATCCCACTCTAGGTACGCAGTATTTT
TRBD1	TRBJ1-1	TRBV6-6	.	CASRRGTGQEMNTEAFF	TGTGCCAGCAGACGAGGTACGGGACAGGAGATGAACACTGAAGCTTTCTTT
.	TRBJ1-3	TRBV18	.	CASSELGAGGNTIYF	TGTGCCAGCTCAGAGTTGGGGGCTGGAGGAAACACCATATATTTT
TRBD2	TRBJ2-1	TRBV24-1	.	CATSGIEREPYNEQFF	TGTGCCACCAGTGGCATAGAGCGGGAGCCATACAATGAGCAGTTCTTC
TRBD1	TRBJ1-5	TRBV4-1	.	CASHWTGGLGNQPQHF	TGCGCCAGCCACTGGACAGGGGGCTTGGGTAATCAGCCCCAGCATTTT
.	TRBJ2-5	TRBV3-1/TRBV3-2	.	CASSQVGQTQYF	TGTGCCAGCAGCCAAGTGGGGCAGACCCAGTACTTC
.	TRBJ1-2	TRBV12-3/TRBV12-4	.	CASRTANYGYTF	TGTGCCAGCAGGACAGCGAACTATGGCTACACCTTC
TRBD1	TRBJ1-3	TRBV28	once	CASSSPGQGYGGNTIYF	TGTGCCAGCAGTTCACCGGGACAGGGGTATGGTGGAAACACCATATATTTT
.	TRBJ2-1	TRBV25-1	.	CASSEYPPSGEQFF	TGTGCCAGCAGTGAATACCCTCCCTCAGGGGAGCAGTTCTTC
TRBD1	TRBJ1-2	TRBV3-1/TRBV3-2	once	CASSQPTGFYGYTF	TGTGCCAGCAGCCAACCGACAGGGTTCTATGGCTACACCTTC
.	TRBJ2-4	TRBV2	.	CASGVGPLAKNIQYF	TGTGCCAGCGGGGTGGGGCCTTTAGCCAAAAACATTCAGTACTTC
.	TRBJ1-6	TRBV4-2	.	CASSQPISEGGSYNSPLHF	TGTGCCAGCAGCCAACCAATATCGGAGGGTGGGTCCTATAATTCACCCCTCCACTTT
.	TRBJ1-2	TRBV6-5	.	CATVRTGELGYGYTF	TGTGCCACGGTGCGAACGGGGGAGTTGGGCTATGGCTACACCTTC
TRBD1	TRBJ2-5	TRBV14	once	CASSPRKGAKGETQYF	TGTGCCAGCAGCCCAAGGAAGGGGGCGAAGGGGGAGACCCAGTACTTC
.	TRBJ1-1	TRBV2	.	CASSEGRGEGDTEAFF	TGTGCCAGCAGTGAGGGCCGAGGGGAGGGGGACACTGAAGCTTTCTTT
.	TRBJ1-2	TRBV19	once	CASRGPNYGYTF	TGTGCCAGTAGGGGCCCAAACTATGGCTACACCTTC
TRBD2	TRBJ2-7	TRBV28	.	CASSLVGSLKPSGYEQYF	TGTGCCAGCAGTTTAGTCGGTTCGCTCAAACCTAGCGGCTACGAGCAGTACTTC
.	TRBJ2-1	TRBV7-3	.	CASSLGNGGSGLGNEQFF	TGTGCCAGCAGCTTAGGAAATGGGGGCAGCGGCCTGGGGAATGAGCAGTTCTTC
.	TRBJ1-5	TRBV6-1	.	CASSEAGGANQPQHF	TGTGCCAGCAGTGAAGCGGGAGGGGCAAATCAGCCCCAGCATTTT